A selection of T cell receptor beta chains follows, all from one sample in a study of OX40 agonist ivuxolimab in advanced cancers. The repertoire was sequenced with immunoSEQ multiplex PCR; TCRdb's copy has only in-frame clones and lacks some. The sample includes fewer than 65,000 clones, 75% to 90% of them seen just once. This material consisted of CD4+ or CD8+ T cells sorted from blood, taken in a trial of the OX40 agonist ivuxolimab. These TCRs come from an adult with an advanced solid tumor such as melanoma, head and neck, liver or kidney cancer. The conserved cysteine and the conserved F or W are not part of the CDR3 here. Size is stated for part of the rows, as once, few or many counts, or as a class when the clone is expanded.

>TRBV23-1|NA|TRBJ2-3
ASSQCLSLAGVRDTQY
>TRBV10-1|NA|NA
ASSESGRTEQY
>TRBV6-5|once|TRBJ1-2
ASSYSRLGSYGYT
>TRBV4-1|NA|TRBJ2-1
ASSPLRGGRVNEQF
>TRBV7-9|NA|TRBJ1-4
ASSLGLTATNEKLF
>TRBV10-3|NA|TRBJ2-7
AISAGAGAYEQY
>TRBV5-4|few|TRBJ2-6
ASSMGVTPGANVLT
>TRBV5-1|once|TRBJ1-1
ASSQGVGDTEAF
>TRBV9|once|TRBJ2-2
ASSPTWEGRELF
>TRBV4-1|NA|TRBJ2-6
ASSRPPGSSGANVLT
>TRBV19|few|TRBJ2-5
ASSLGETQY
>TRBV7-2|NA|TRBJ2-1
ASTQTSGVYNEQF
>TRBV29-1|NA|TRBJ2-1
SVEEGQGSNEQF
>TRBV10-1|NA|TRBJ2-7
ASSGDNYEQY
>TRBV4-1|NA|TRBJ2-7
ASSHRDGTYEQY
>TRBV7-2|NA|TRBJ2-1
ASSLLTSSYNEQF
>TRBV6-5|NA|TRBJ2-7
ASSRDGGESYEQY
>TRBV10-3|NA|TRBJ2-2
AISESPGRVNTGELF
>TRBV6-5|NA|TRBJ2-2
ASSYAQPNTGELF
>TRBV6-4|NA|TRBJ1-1
ASSENPRARVITEAF